Sequencing of this TCR beta chain was carried out in a study of blood T cell repertoires in COVID-19. Method: immunoSEQ multiplex PCR; TCRdb's copy keeps in-frame clones and lacks some. The sample lists approximately 260,000 clones, around 84% seen once, with under 4.5% in the top ten. Germline V gene data show CDR1 as LGHDT and CDR2 as YNNKEL (reference sequence). V was trimmed by 3 bases and J by 13 bases, leaving 13 bases between them. This CDR3 region has 12 residues. The genes are TRBV3-1 (or the pseudogene TRBV3-2) and TRBJ1-5; D is unclear. Sequencing was performed on PBMCs or T cells enriched from blood (not recorded which). This TCR derives from a man aged 30 to 39 with acute COVID-19. This chain's CDR3 is CASSHEGSSQHF. Written as DNA, the CDR3 is TGTGCCAGCAGCCATGAGGGATCGTCACAGCATTTT.